This T cell receptor (beta chain) was recovered during a study of blood T cell repertoires in COVID-19. Overall study context: T cells, B-cell-depleted T cells, or PBMCs provided the cDNA or gDNA that served as material.

Clones were sequenced by immunoSEQ multiplex PCR, and TCRdb holds only the in-frame ones, with some missing. Of 110,000 or so clones listed, around 83% are singletons. The CDR3 length is 13 residues. The germline V gene encodes CDR1 LGHNT and CDR2 FRNRAP. Trimming left V 6 bases short and J 6 bases short, with 11 bases between. This sequence was found in a man aged 35 to 55 with acute or convalescent COVID-19. V gene TRBV12-5 combines with J gene TRBJ2-2; TRBD2 is a possible D gene (6 bases). Sequenced sample: peripheral blood. CDR3 bases: TGTGCTAGTGGAGCGGGTTCCTCCGGGGAGCTGTTTTTT. Translating gives CASGAGSSGELFF.